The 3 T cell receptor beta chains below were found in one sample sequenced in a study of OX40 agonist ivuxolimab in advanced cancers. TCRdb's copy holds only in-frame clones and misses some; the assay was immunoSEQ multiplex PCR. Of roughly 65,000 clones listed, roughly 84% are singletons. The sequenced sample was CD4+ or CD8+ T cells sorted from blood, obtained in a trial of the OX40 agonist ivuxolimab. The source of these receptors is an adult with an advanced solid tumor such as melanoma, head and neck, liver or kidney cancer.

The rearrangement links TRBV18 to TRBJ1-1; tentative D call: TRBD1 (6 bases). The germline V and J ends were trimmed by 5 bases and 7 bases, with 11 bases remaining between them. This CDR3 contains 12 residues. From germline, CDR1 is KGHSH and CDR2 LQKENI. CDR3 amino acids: CASSSQQGEAFF. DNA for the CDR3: TGTGCCAGCTCATCGCAACAGGGTGAAGCTTTCTTT.

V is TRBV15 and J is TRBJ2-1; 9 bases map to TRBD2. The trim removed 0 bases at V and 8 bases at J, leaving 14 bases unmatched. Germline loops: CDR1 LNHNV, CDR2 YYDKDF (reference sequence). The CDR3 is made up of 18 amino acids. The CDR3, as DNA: TGTGCCACCAGCAGAGATCCCTCCGGGCGGGGGGGCGGATATGAGCAGTTCTTC. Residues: CATSRDPSGRGGGYEQFF.

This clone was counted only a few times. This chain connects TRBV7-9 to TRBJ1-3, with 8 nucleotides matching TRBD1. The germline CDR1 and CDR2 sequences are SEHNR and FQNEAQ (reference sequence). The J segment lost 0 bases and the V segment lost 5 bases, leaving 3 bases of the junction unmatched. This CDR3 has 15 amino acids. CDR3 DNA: TGTGCCAGCAGCCCTGACAGGGGCTCTGGAAACACCATATATTTT. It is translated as CASSPDRGSGNTIYF.